Below are 20 T cell receptor beta chains sequenced from a single sample in a study of shared clonotypes between healthy human individuals. Naive CD8 cells lacked CD45RO, underwent positive selection for CCR7 and left out terminally differentiated effector memory CD45RA+ cells. Some clones are missing from TCRdb's copy, which holds only in-frame ones; the method was immunoSEQ multiplex PCR. The top ten hold roughly 1.7% of the sample, which has a few million clones, about 93% seen once. The specimen sequenced was naive CD8+ T cells from PBMCs. All receptors come from a man younger than 30 in good health. Some clones in this sample may be carry-over from other donors' samples.

Details on this clone: The same CDR3 is also encoded by other DNA sequences in this sample. This rearrangement joins TRBV7-3 to TRBJ2-3, with TRBD2 matching 11 bases. This CDR3 is built from 16 residues. Looked up from germline, CDR1 is SGHTA and CDR2 is FQGTGA. The V gene end was trimmed by 5 bases and the J gene end by 6 bases; junction bases not matched to a gene: 10. CDR3 protein: CASSLSLAGVSDTQYF. CDR3 coding DNA: TGTGCCAGCAGCCTCTCACTAGCGGGAGTGAGCGATACGCAGTATTTT.

The chain has TRBV7-9 and TRBJ2-4; D tentatively fits TRBD1 or TRBD2 (5 bases each). The CDR3 runs to 15 residues. Germline lookup yields CDR1 SEHNR and CDR2 FQNEAQ (reference sequence). V lost 6 bases and J lost 5, with 17 bases in between. CDR3: CASSQQLGPENIQYF. CDR3 DNA: TGTGCCAGCAGTCAACAATTGGGACCGGAAAACATTCAGTACTTC.

This chain links TRBV5-4 with TRBJ2-1, with D unresolved. The germline gives CDR1 SGHNT, CDR2 YYREEE (reference sequence). The ends were cut back, 1 base at V and 4 bases at J, with 6 bases in the middle. The CDR3 covers 13 residues. The CDR3 protein is CASSLWLYNEQFF. DNA for the CDR3: TGTGCCAGCAGCTTGTGGCTTTACAATGAGCAGTTCTTC. The full variable domain, its missing parts supplied by reference TRBV5-4 and TRBJ2-1, is ETGVTQSPTHLIKTRGQQVTLRCSSQSGHNTVSWYQQALGQGPQFIFQYYREEENGRGNFPPRFSGLQFPNYSSELNVNALELDDSALYLCASSLWLYNEQFFGPGTRLTVL.

The chain joins TRBV7-9 to TRBJ2-5; D is perhaps TRBD1 (6 bases). The V gene lost 9 bases and the J gene lost 2 bases, with 10 bases spanning the gap. The CDR3 spans 12 residues. Per the germline V gene, CDR1 is SEHNR and CDR2 is FQNEAQ (reference sequence). In DNA, the CDR3 is TGTGCCAGTAGTACAGGGCAAGAGACCCAGTACTTC. Residues: CASSTGQETQYF.

The V gene is TRBV18, the J gene TRBJ1-1; D ambiguous. Germline V gene lookup returns CDR1 KGHSH and CDR2 LQKENI. The length of the CDR3 is 14 residues. Trimming took off 2 bases at V and 1 base at J, with 8 bases between the two ends. The CDR3 protein is CASSPAPRNTEAFF. The CDR3 region has the DNA TGTGCCAGCTCACCAGCCCCGCGGAACACTGAAGCTTTCTTT.

The rearrangement uses TRBV9 and TRBJ2-7, with D maybe TRBD1 (5 bases). Trimming pared 0 bases from V and 3 bases from J, leaving 13 bases between. This CDR3 has 15 residues. Germline V gene data show CDR1 as SGDLS and CDR2 as YYNGEE. The CDR3 DNA sequence: TGTGCCAGCAGCGTAGGTGGGGCAGGGAACTACGAGCAGTACTTC. It translates to CASSVGGAGNYEQYF.

The rearrangement uses TRBV5-1 and TRBJ2-5; the D gene could be TRBD1 or TRBD2 (5 bases each). V lost 4 bases and J 2 bases, leaving 15 bases between the germline ends. Germline V lookup: CDR1 SGHRS, CDR2 YFSETQ. The length of the CDR3 is 15 residues. CDR3 nucleotide sequence: TGCGCCAGCAGCATAAGTTGGGGGATACAAGAGACCCAGTACTTC. Its translation: CASSISWGIQETQYF.

A remark on this clone: The same CDR3 is also encoded by other DNA sequences in this sample. The chain combines TRBV28 with TRBJ2-2, with 7 bases lining up with TRBD2. Trimming took 2 bases from V and 1 from J; bases not matched to a gene: 1. CDR3 length equals 15 residues. Germline CDR1 MDHEN, CDR2 SYDVKM. CDR3 DNA sequence: TGTGCCAGCAGTTTACTAGCGGAGAACACCGGGGAGCTGTTTTTT. Translated: CASSLLAENTGELFF.

The chain joins TRBV7-9 to TRBJ2-1, with a possible D match to TRBD2 (5 bases). The V end was cut by 5 bases, the J end by 0 bases, with 14 bases between. This CDR3 region has 16 residues. Germline V CDR1 and CDR2: SEHNR, FQNEAQ (reference sequence). DNA for the CDR3: TGTGCCAGCAGCCCCCCCGAAGGGAGCTCCTACAATGAGCAGTTCTTC. Its translation is CASSPPEGSSYNEQFF.

This clone was recorded a few times. The chain recombines TRBV6-5 with TRBJ1-2; D is uncertain. CDR3 length equals 12 residues. The germline gives CDR1 MNHEY, CDR2 SVGAGI. Trimming took off 3 bases at V and 8 bases at J, with 10 bases between the two ends. In DNA, the CDR3 is TGTGCCAGCAGTTATGATATGGAGGGCTACACCTTC. Amino acid sequence: CASSYDMEGYTF.

The CDR3 protein is CASTLSGTGFSGANVLTF. In DNA form, the CDR3 reads TGTGCCAGTACTCTTTCAGGGACGGGGTTCTCTGGGGCCAACGTCCTGACTTTC. The chain joins TRBV19 to TRBJ2-6, with D possibly being TRBD1 or TRBD2 (5 bases each). Germline lookup yields CDR1 LNHDA and CDR2 SQIVND (reference sequence). CDR3 size: 18 residues. Trimming stripped 7 bases from V and 0 bases from J, with 19 bases between.

The chain joins TRBV29-1 to TRBJ2-7, with D tentatively TRBD1 or TRBD2 (5 bases each). Trimming cost V 8 bases and J 3 bases, with 14 bases left between them. Germline V gives CDR1 SQVTM, CDR2 ANQGSEA. The CDR3 sequence is 12 residues long. This chain's CDR3 is CSFTGTLYEQYF. CDR3 coding DNA: TGCAGCTTCACGGGGACCCTCTACGAGCAGTACTTC.

The CDR3 region is CASSLPREGVSSTDTQYF. The CDR3 nucleotides read TGTGCCAGCAGCTTACCTCGGGAAGGGGTTAGTAGCACAGATACGCAGTATTTT. The chain joins TRBV7-8 to TRBJ2-3; D tentatively reads TRBD1 or TRBD2 (5 bases each). CDR3 size: 18 residues. The germline V gene has CDR1 SGHVS and CDR2 FQNEAQ. V lost 2 bases to trimming and J lost 0 bases, with 18 bases between them.

The rearrangement links TRBV6-5 to TRBJ1-5; 7 nucleotides agree with TRBD1. Per germline, CDR1 MNHEY and CDR2 SVGAGI. Trimming at V came to 8 bases and at J to 7 bases, leaving 11 bases not matched to a gene. The CDR3 is made up of 14 amino acids. The CDR3 DNA is TGTGCCAGCGGAAACAGGGGCCTCGGGCAGCCCCAGCATTTT. Encoded protein: CASGNRGLGQPQHF.

The chain combines TRBV7-2 with TRBJ2-3; D is tentatively TRBD1 or TRBD2 (6 bases each). V lost 0 bases to trimming and J lost 0 bases, with 10 bases between them. The length of the CDR3 is 16 residues. The germline gives CDR1 SGHTA, CDR2 FQGNSA. The chain's CDR3 is CASSLAWGASTDTQYF. As DNA, the CDR3 is TGTGCCAGCAGCTTAGCTTGGGGGGCAAGCACAGATACGCAGTATTTT.

The rearrangement uses TRBV11-2 and TRBJ1-3; D ambiguous. The CDR3 is 16 amino acids. Germline lookup yields CDR1 SGHAT and CDR2 FQNNGV. V was clipped by 3 bases and J by 2 bases, with 14 bases between them. The CDR3, as DNA: TGTGCCAGCAGCTTTAGTATGGGGTCGGCTGGAAACACCATATATTTT. Its translation: CASSFSMGSAGNTIYF.

The rearrangement joins TRBV6-1 to TRBJ2-1; D is perhaps TRBD1 (6 bases). The CDR3 is 14 residues long. From germline, CDR1 is MNHNS and CDR2 SASEGT. Trimming removed 6 bases at V and 4 bases at J, with 13 bases between. For the CDR3, the DNA is TGTGCCAGCAGCGGACAGTCCTTTTACAATGAGCAGTTCTTC. Its translation is CASSGQSFYNEQFF.

The J gene is TRBJ1-5, the V gene TRBV6-1; D is unclear. This CDR3 comprises 13 residues. V gave up 3 bases and J gave up 6 bases, with 9 bases separating them. Germline CDR1 MNHNS, CDR2 SASEGT. This CDR3 is CASSEGSGQPQHF. The DNA for the CDR3 is TGTGCCAGCAGTGAGGGGTCGGGTCAGCCCCAGCATTTT.

The chain is built from TRBV7-9 and TRBJ2-7, with D unresolved. The CDR3 is 12 residues long. V shed 4 bases and J shed 3 bases, with 7 bases lying between them. The germline CDR1 and CDR2 sequences are SEHNR and FQNEAQ (reference sequence). The CDR3 DNA is TGTGCCAGCAGCTACAGCAACTACGAGCAGTACTTC. It is translated as CASSYSNYEQYF.

The chain carries TRBV28 and TRBJ2-1; D perhaps matches TRBD2 (6 bases). V was cut by 3 bases and J by 8 bases, with 14 bases left in between. This CDR3 is 14 amino acids long. Germline values: CDR1 MDHEN, CDR2 SYDVKM. CDR3 loop: CASSLVTGVDEQFF. In DNA form, the CDR3 reads TGTGCCAGCAGTTTGGTTACGGGGGTGGATGAGCAGTTCTTC.